The present T cell receptor (beta chain) was sequenced within a study of T cell repertoires in cytomegalovirus infection. Broader study findings: Across the ex vivo response, the dominant clonotypes were HLA-C-restricted CMV-specific TCR beta clonotypes.

This clonotype was recorded many times. Its antigen is not known. The germline CDR1 and CDR2 sequences are LGHNA and YNFKEQ. The CDR3 length is 16 residues. V lost 0 bases to trimming and J lost 4 bases, with 10 bases between them. MiXCR was run by TCRdb on the reads, yielding one entry per CDR3 protein. The repertoire holds hundreds of thousands of distinct CDR3 sequences, with about a sixth as singletons. Specimen: PBMCs. The rearrangement joins TRBV4-2 to TRBJ1-6; D unresolved. This clonotype was obtained from a human donor in good health (CMV status not recorded). Some clones in this sample may be carry-over from other donors' samples. The DNA for the CDR3 is TGTGCCAGCAGCCAAGAAGGGCAGGAGTATAATTCACCCCTCCACTTT. Protein: CASSQEGQEYNSPLHF.